The 14 T cell receptor beta chains presented below share a single source sample, sequenced in a study of CD8 T cells in ankylosing spondylitis (TCRdb year 2017). For these TCRs, the target antigens are not known. General findings and caveats noted by the study authors: A TCR beta motif of several highly homologous amino acid variants appeared characteristic of blood from ankylosing spondylitis patients.

The library was prepared using 5' RACE. The instrument given in TCRdb is Illumina HiSeq 2500. In TCRdb, the public reads were trimmed at Q25 with fastp and aligned with MiXCR, with productive beta chains retained. Each CDR3 protein gets just one entry, which takes the most common genes and DNA from the rows behind it. For this sample there are about 800,000 distinct CDR3 sequences; approximately 12% appear just once. The ten largest clonotypes hold less than 0.65% of the sample. The sample comprised blood, either unsorted or a sorted T cell fraction (not recorded which). These TCRs come from a male donor with ankylosing spondylitis.

This clonotype has a handful of counts. The chain uses TRBV20-1 and TRBJ1-5; the D gene is possibly TRBD1 (5 bases). The germline V gene encodes CDR1 DFQATT and CDR2 SNEGSKA (reference sequence). The ends were cut back, 6 bases at V and 2 bases at J, with 14 bases in the middle. This CDR3 has 14 residues. The CDR3 DNA reads as TGCAGTGCGGGGCGGATTGGGGGCAATCAGCCCCAGCATTTT. Translation gives CSAGRIGGNQPQHF.

This chain joins TRBV9 and TRBJ1-2; D unresolved. Trimming removed 0 bases from V and 7 bases from J, with 7 bases in between. In germline, CDR1 is SGDLS, CDR2 YYNGEE. The CDR3 has 12 residues. CDR3 bases: TGTGCCAGCAGCGTAGCTTGGTCTGGCTACACCTTC. Translated, it gives CASSVAWSGYTF.

This clonotype turned up a few times. The chain is built from TRBV5-1 and TRBJ2-1; D might be TRBD1 (6 bases). Germline CDR1 reads SGHRS; CDR2 reads YFSETQ. V lost 6 bases to trimming and J lost 4 bases, with 23 bases between them. The CDR3 is 17 residues long. Here the CDR3 DNA reads TGCGCCAGCACCCTCAGGGGTCGGGGAAAGAATTACAATGAGCAGTTCTTC. Amino acids: CASTLRGRGKNYNEQFF.

V is TRBV20-1 and J is TRBJ2-7; D remains ambiguous. The CDR3 is 13 residues long. The V gene lost 3 bases and the J gene lost 2 bases, with 11 bases spanning the gap. The germline V gene has CDR1 DFQATT and CDR2 SNEGSKA (reference sequence). The CDR3 DNA reads as TGCAGTGCTAGGAATGGGATTACCTACGAGCAGTACTTC. Its protein is CSARNGITYEQYF.

The rearrangement uses TRBV28 and TRBJ2-5; unclear D gene. Trimming took 4 bases from V and 0 from J, leaving 15 bases between them. CDR1 is MDHEN, CDR2 SYDVKM, per germline. The CDR3 totals 16 residues. The CDR3 protein is CASSSLGLGNQETQYF. CDR3 coding DNA: TGTGCCAGCAGTTCCTTGGGGTTAGGGAACCAAGAGACCCAGTACTTC.

This clonotype was observed many times. This chain uses TRBV12-3 or TRBV12-4 with TRBJ1-2; 7 bases match TRBD1. There are 16 residues in the CDR3. Trimming cost V 2 bases and J 2 bases; bases outside gene matches: 8. CDR3 bases: TGTGCCAGCAGTTTAACTTTGGACAGGCTCAACTATGGCTACACCTTC. Translating gives CASSLTLDRLNYGYTF.

This clonotype was detected a few times. The gene calls are TRBV20-1 and TRBJ1-1; D remains ambiguous. From germline, CDR1 is DFQATT and CDR2 SNEGSKA (reference sequence). The CDR3 sequence is 13 residues long. V lost 7 bases, J lost 8 bases, and 20 bases lay in between. CDR3 DNA sequence: TGCAGTGGCATGACGGGCGGGCGGGTAGAAGCTTTCTTT. It translates to CSGMTGGRVEAFF.

This clonotype was detected ten times or more. The chain joins TRBV5-1 to TRBJ1-1, with TRBD1 as a possible D gene (5 bases). CDR3 size: 13 residues. The ends were cut back, 3 bases at V and 8 bases at J, with 14 bases in the middle. Germline V gene sequence: CDR1 SGHRS, CDR2 YFSETQ. The CDR3 DNA reads as TGCGCCAGCAGCTCCGGCGGGACGGCCGAAGCTTTCTTT. As protein: CASSSGGTAEAFF.

The gene calls are TRBV4-3 and TRBJ2-3, with TRBD2 identical over 8 bases. Losses at the gene ends were 4 bases for V and 1 base for J; bases not matched to a gene: 10. The length of the CDR3 is 17 residues. In germline, CDR1 is LGHNA, CDR2 YSLEER. The CDR3 region is CASSRQATSGRTDTQYF. The CDR3 DNA reads as TGCGCCAGCAGCCGACAAGCTACTAGCGGTCGCACAGATACGCAGTATTTT.

This clonotype was seen at least ten times. The chain recombines TRBV7-2 with TRBJ2-7, with D possibly TRBD2 on 7 matching bases. CDR1 is SGHTA and CDR2 is FQGNSA in the germline V gene. The CDR3 runs to 14 residues. V gave up 5 bases and J gave up 2 bases, with 13 bases separating them. DNA for the CDR3: TGTGCCAGCAGCCGCACAGGGAGGGCCTACGAGCAGTACTTC. This sequence encodes CASSRTGRAYEQYF.

This chain connects TRBV20-1 to TRBJ1-1; D unclear. The CDR3 is 12 residues long. Germline-derived CDR1 and CDR2 are DFQATT and SNEGSKA (reference sequence). Trimming removed 2 bases from V and 6 bases from J, with 10 bases in between. The CDR3: CSARLPLAEAFF. Written as DNA, the CDR3 is TGCAGTGCTAGACTCCCGCTGGCTGAAGCTTTCTTT.

Ten or more counts support this clonotype. The chain couples TRBV4-2 to TRBJ2-7; no definite D call. The germline V gene encodes CDR1 LGHNA and CDR2 YNFKEQ. CDR3 length: 15 amino acids. Trimming cost V 4 bases and J 7 bases, with 20 bases left between them. For the CDR3, the DNA is TGTGCCAGCAGCCTAACGGGTGGGCCAAGAGGAGAGCAGTACTTC. Translation gives CASSLTGGPRGEQYF.

This clonotype came up many times. The chain combines TRBV12-3 or TRBV12-4 with TRBJ2-7, with 7 nucleotides matching TRBD2. The ends lost 5 bases at V and 7 bases at J; junction bases unmatched: 11. The CDR3 sequence is 14 residues long. The CDR3 loop reads CASSQGRWEGEQYF. For the CDR3, the DNA is TGTGCCAGCAGTCAAGGACGGTGGGAGGGGGAGCAGTACTTC.

This clonotype was recorded a few times. The V and J genes are TRBV6-1 and TRBJ2-7; no firm D call. Germline CDR1 is MNHNS and CDR2 is SASEGT. This CDR3 is 13 amino acids long. V shed 7 bases and J shed 5 bases, with 15 bases lying between them. The CDR3 nucleotides read TGTGCCAGCACGGGCCGAAGAGGCCACGAGCAGTACTTC. Translating it yields CASTGRRGHEQYF.